This TCR beta chain is from a study of CXCR3-negative and CXCR3-positive naive CD8 T cells. A note on this clonotype: Its matching antigen is unknown.

Findings of the study overall: CXCR3-positive naive cells carried more hydrophobic TRB CDR3s than CXCR3-negative naive cells did. No difference in surface CD5 was seen between naive subsets, and TCR strength was inferred from TRB CDR3 properties.

Researchers prepared the TRB cDNA libraries using 5' RACE with UMI labels. Using the 5' RACE reads, TCRdb records one entry per CDR3 protein without DNA. This sample's clone table lists tens of thousands of distinct CDR3 sequences. The clonotype originates from a human donor in good health. Some clones in this sample may be carry-over from other donors' samples. Sequenced sample: naive CXCR3+ CD8+ T cells from blood. Subset noted: CD45RO-CCR7+CD27+CD95- naive CD8+ T cells expressing CXCR3 (TNR3+).

This CDR3 is CASSIARTSSTEAFF. The J gene is TRBJ1-1, the V gene TRBV19. The CDR3 runs to 15 residues. From germline, CDR1 is LNHDA and CDR2 SQIVND (reference sequence).